The sequence of this T cell receptor (beta chain) was determined in a study of T cell responses to AZD1222 COVID-19 vaccine. This table comes from immunoSEQ multiplex PCR, and its TCRdb copy is limited to in-frame clones, with some not included. Seen here are under 150,000 clones, roughly nine tenths observed once, and the top ten hold 2.4%. The length of the CDR3 is 15 residues. The sequences come from peripheral blood, collected on day 0 of AZD1222 vaccination. The V call is TRBV21-1, the J call TRBJ1-1; the table's D call, TRBD1, has no DNA check behind it. TRBV21-1 is a pseudogene. This TCR came from an adult in good health. The DNA of the CDR3 is TGTGCCAGCAGCAACAGCGTACAGGAGAACACTGAAGCTTTCTTT. This encodes CASSNSVQENTEAFF.